The T cell receptor (beta chain) described here comes from a study of post-analysis software for immune sequencing data. Overall study findings and caveats: The five TRBV segments detected at higher frequency in patients than in controls included TRBV5-6, TRBV5-1 and TRBV20-1. Pronounced co-clustering by F measure was evident among identically batched samples. Controls significantly exceeded multiple sclerosis patients in normalized Chao1 diversity.

Germline V gene sequence: CDR1 SEHNR, CDR2 FQNEAQ (reference sequence). Trimming cost V 4 bases and J 7 bases, with 11 bases left between them. The CDR3 sequence is 13 residues long. Prepared TCR beta cDNA libraries contained unique molecular identifiers. It was from approximately 0.91 to 9.4 million T cells that roughly 0.5 million cDNA molecules came. Each CDR3 protein gets one entry after TCRdb re-called the PCR reads with MiXCR. The table records about 460,000 distinct CDR3 sequences, roughly 45% of them present only once. The table lists this clonotype with a few counts. The antigen is not known. The receptor comes from a girl aged 5-17 years with multiple sclerosis. The sample consisted of blood. This chain connects TRBV7-9 to TRBJ2-1, with D perhaps assigned TRBD1 or TRBD2 (5 bases each). CDR3 amino acids: CASSWGNRNEQFF. The CDR3 DNA is TGTGCCAGCAGCTGGGGGAACCGTAATGAGCAGTTCTTC.